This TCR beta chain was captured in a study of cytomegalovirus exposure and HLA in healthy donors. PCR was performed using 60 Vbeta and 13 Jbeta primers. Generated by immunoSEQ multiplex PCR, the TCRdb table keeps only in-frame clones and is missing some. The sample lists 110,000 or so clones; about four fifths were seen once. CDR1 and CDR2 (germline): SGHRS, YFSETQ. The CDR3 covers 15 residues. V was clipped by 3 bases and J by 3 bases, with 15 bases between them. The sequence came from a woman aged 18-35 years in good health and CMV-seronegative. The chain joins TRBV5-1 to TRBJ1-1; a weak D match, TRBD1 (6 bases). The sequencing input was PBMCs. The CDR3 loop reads CASSSLTPGDTEAFF. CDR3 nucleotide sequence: TGCGCCAGCAGCTCCCTAACCCCAGGGGACACTGAAGCTTTCTTT.